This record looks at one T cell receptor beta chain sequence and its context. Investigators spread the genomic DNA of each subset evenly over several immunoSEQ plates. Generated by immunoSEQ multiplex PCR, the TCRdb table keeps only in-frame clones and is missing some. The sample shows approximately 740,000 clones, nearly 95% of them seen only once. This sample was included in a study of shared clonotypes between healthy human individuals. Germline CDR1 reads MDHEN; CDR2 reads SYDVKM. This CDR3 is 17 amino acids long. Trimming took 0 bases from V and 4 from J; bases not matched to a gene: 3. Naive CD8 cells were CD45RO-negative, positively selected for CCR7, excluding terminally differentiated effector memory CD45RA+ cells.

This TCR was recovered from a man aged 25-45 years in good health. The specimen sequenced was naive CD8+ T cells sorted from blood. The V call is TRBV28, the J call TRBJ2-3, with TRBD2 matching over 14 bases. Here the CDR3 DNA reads TGTGCCAGCAGTTTATGGGGGACTAGCGGGAGTGCAGATACGCAGTATTTT. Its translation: CASSLWGTSGSADTQYF.